The 24 T cell receptor beta chains below were found in one sample sequenced in a study of beta chain features in type 1 diabetes. All of the isolated RNA was reverse transcribed, so expressed TCRB transcripts were sequenced. TCRdb's copy holds only in-frame clones and misses some; the assay was immunoSEQ multiplex PCR. The sample has roughly 170,000 clones, 13% seen once. Sequences were obtained from central memory CD4+ T cells from blood. The receptors derive from a woman aged 18-30 years in good health.

This chain connects TRBV7-2 to TRBJ1-5; perhaps TRBD1 as D (6 bases). The CDR3 consists of 14 residues. V lost 3 bases to trimming and J lost 6 bases, with 12 bases between them. Germline CDR1 reads SGHTA; CDR2 reads FQGNSA. CDR3 sequence (DNA): TGTGCCAGCAGCTTCGGGGGGGCGGGTCAGCCCCAGCATTTT. The encoded protein is CASSFGGAGQPQHF.

This clone is medium-sized by share. The V and J genes are TRBV7-9 and TRBJ1-1, with D possibly TRBD1 on 5 matching bases. V lost 5 bases, J lost 2 bases, and 15 bases lay in between. CDR3 size: 15 residues. Germline V gene data show CDR1 as SEHNR and CDR2 as FQNEAQ (reference sequence). As DNA, the CDR3 is TGTGCCAGCAGCAGCGGGACCGGCGGTAACACTGAAGCTTTCTTT. Translation: CASSSGTGGNTEAFF.

This clone was counted a few times. The chain joins TRBV29-1 to TRBJ2-7; 8 bases agree with TRBD2. J lost 9 bases, V lost 4 bases, and 20 bases had no gene match. Germline lookup yields CDR1 SQVTM and CDR2 ANQGSEA. CDR3 length equals 16 residues. In DNA form, the CDR3 reads TGCAGCGTTGTGTTTGGAAGTCGGGGGGGGCGGGAAGGGCAGTACTTC. Translating it yields CSVVFGSRGGREGQYF.

The rearrangement joins TRBV7-2 to TRBJ2-5, with TRBD2 matching 12 bases. The ends lost 4 bases at V and 4 bases at J; junction bases unmatched: 10. The CDR3 consists of 17 residues. Germline assignment: CDR1 SGHTA and CDR2 FQGNSA. The CDR3 DNA sequence: TGTGCCAGCAGCTCCCAAAGACTAGCGGGAGCAGGAGAGACCCAGTACTTC. Protein: CASSSQRLAGAGETQYF.

This clone occurred a few times. The J gene is TRBJ2-1, the V gene TRBV15; 16 nucleotides align to TRBD2. After removal of 6 bases from V and 3 bases from J, the junction contained 2 bases not matched to a gene. CDR1 LNHNV and CDR2 YYDKDF come from the germline V gene (reference sequence). CDR3 length equals 16 residues. CDR3 DNA sequence: TGTGCCACCAGAGGGACTAGCGGGAGGGTCTACAATGAGCAGTTCTTC. Protein: CATRGTSGRVYNEQFF.

This clone was seen a few times. The chain is built from TRBV29-1 and TRBJ1-1, with TRBD1 identical over 8 bases. Germline assignment: CDR1 SQVTM and CDR2 ANQGSEA. CDR3 length: 14 residues. V shed 3 bases, J shed 5 bases, and the junction held 8 bases outside the gene matches. CDR3 protein: CSVDSRTGRTEAFF. CDR3 nucleotide sequence: TGCAGCGTTGACTCTAGGACAGGGAGGACTGAAGCTTTCTTT.

This clone was observed a handful of times. The J gene is TRBJ2-1, the V gene TRBV7-2, with 9 bases identical to TRBD1. Germline V gene data show CDR1 as SGHTA and CDR2 as FQGNSA. The CDR3 length is 15 residues. V shed 6 bases and J 1 base; nucleotides not matched to a gene: 4. As DNA, the CDR3 is TGTGCCAGCAGAGGCGACAGGGGGTCCTACAATGAGCAGTTCTTC. Encoded protein: CASRGDRGSYNEQFF.

The chain joins TRBV9 to TRBJ2-6; unclear D gene. The ends were cut back, 3 bases at V and 1 base at J, with 14 bases in the middle. The CDR3 extends over 17 amino acids. The V gene's germline CDR1 is SGDLS and CDR2 YYNGEE. The CDR3: CASSDESYLSGANVLTF. CDR3 nucleotides: TGTGCCAGCAGCGACGAATCCTACCTATCTGGGGCCAACGTCCTGACTTTC.

The chain links TRBV28 to TRBJ1-1; no clear D gene. CDR3 size: 15 residues. The V end lost 8 bases, the J end lost 0 bases, and 16 bases lay between the germline ends. Germline CDR1 is MDHEN and CDR2 is SYDVKM. The CDR3 DNA reads as TGTGCCAGCCGGCAAGGTGCGGGCCTGAACACTGAAGCTTTCTTT. It specifies CASRQGAGLNTEAFF.

J is TRBJ2-1 and V is TRBV11-3; 12 positions agree with TRBD2. CDR3 length: 19 residues. The germline V gene has CDR1 SGHNT and CDR2 YENEEA. The V segment lost 4 bases and the J segment 7 bases; nucleotides outside the gene matches: 17. CDR3 sequence (DNA): TGTGCCAGCAGCTCACCTTTACTAGCGGGAGGCCCTCTCGGGAATGAGCAGTTCTTC. Translated, it gives CASSSPLLAGGPLGNEQFF.

The chain is built from TRBV9 and TRBJ2-2; the D is unclear. There are 15 residues in the CDR3. The germline CDR1 and CDR2 sequences are SGDLS and YYNGEE. V was shortened by 3 bases and J by 4 bases, with 13 bases between the two germline ends. This CDR3 reads CASSARASPTGELFF. As DNA, the CDR3 is TGTGCCAGCAGCGCGAGAGCCTCTCCCACCGGGGAGCTGTTTTTT.

This clone was seen many times. V usage is TRBV28 and J usage is TRBJ2-1, with D possibly being TRBD1 (6 bases). Germline V CDR1 and CDR2: MDHEN, SYDVKM. Trimming took 6 bases from V and 13 from J, leaving 22 bases between them. CDR3 length: 14 residues. CDR3 in amino acids: CASSPPGQGFHQFF. The CDR3 coding sequence is TGTGCCAGCAGCCCGCCGGGTCAGGGGTTTCATCAGTTCTTC.

The chain carries TRBV5-4 and TRBJ2-7; 14 bases are a match to TRBD2. V lost 1 base to trimming and J lost 5 bases; unmatched junction nucleotides: 8. The germline V gene has CDR1 SGHNT and CDR2 YYREEE (reference sequence). The CDR3 is 17 residues long. In nucleotides, the CDR3 is TGTGCCAGCAGCTTGAGGGGACTAGCGGGAGCGCGCGACGAGCAGTACTTC. Amino acids: CASSLRGLAGARDEQYF. Supplemented by reference TRBV5-4 and TRBJ2-7, the full variable domain reads ETGVTQSPTHLIKTRGQQVTLRCSSQSGHNTVSWYQQALGQGPQFIFQYYREEENGRGNFPPRFSGLQFPNYSSELNVNALELDDSALYLCASSLRGLAGARDEQYFGPGTRLTVT.

This rearrangement joins TRBV30 to TRBJ2-1; 10 nucleotides align to TRBD2. The germline CDR1 and CDR2 sequences are GTSNPN and SVGIG (reference sequence). The junction had 9 bases not matched to a gene; V was cut back by 1 base and J by 9 bases. This CDR3 spans 15 amino acids. The CDR3 spells CAWSGPSGSYLEQFF. CDR3 bases: TGTGCCTGGAGTGGGCCTAGCGGGAGCTATCTTGAGCAGTTCTTC.

The rearrangement links TRBV9 to TRBJ2-1, with a possible D match to TRBD1 (5 bases). CDR1 is SGDLS and CDR2 is YYNGEE in the germline V gene. The CDR3 is 15 residues long. Trimming stripped 1 base from V and 8 bases from J, with 16 bases between. DNA for the CDR3: TGTGCCAGCAGCGTAAAGAGCACCCTAGGGGATGAGCAGTTCTTC. Protein: CASSVKSTLGDEQFF.

The chain uses TRBV28 and TRBJ1-5; D may be TRBD1 (5 bases). CDR1 and CDR2 (germline): MDHEN, SYDVKM. Between the trimmed V and J ends, which lost 3 bases and 6 bases, there was a span of 18 bases. The CDR3 runs 16 residues. CDR3 sequence (DNA): TGTGCCAGCAGTTTCCCCGGGGGTGGAGTCGGTCAGCCCCAGCATTTT. It encodes CASSFPGGGVGQPQHF.

The rearrangement joins TRBV30 to TRBJ2-1; D is possibly TRBD1 (6 bases). The V and J ends lost 3 bases and 3 bases respectively, with 9 bases between them. The germline gives CDR1 GTSNPN, CDR2 SVGIG (reference sequence). This CDR3 spans 13 amino acids. The CDR3 nucleotides are TGTGCCTGGAGAGGCAGGGGCTACAATGAGCAGTTCTTC. This translates into CAWRGRGYNEQFF.

The sample holds a few counts of this clone. The V and J genes are TRBV27 and TRBJ2-3; 7 positions match TRBD1. Per the germline V gene, CDR1 is MNHEY and CDR2 is SMNVEV (reference sequence). The CDR3 totals 14 residues. Trimming at V came to 5 bases and at J to 4 bases, leaving 6 bases not matched to a gene. The CDR3 loop is CASSLQGQADTQYF. For the CDR3, the DNA is TGTGCCAGCAGTCTACAAGGACAGGCAGATACGCAGTATTTT.

As regards this clone: This specimen includes other DNA sequences encoding the same CDR3. The gene calls are TRBV30 and TRBJ2-7; 10 bases line up with TRBD2. The length of the CDR3 is 15 residues. J gave up 0 bases and V 1 base, and 3 bases lay outside the gene matches. Per the germline V gene, CDR1 is GTSNPN and CDR2 is SVGIG (reference sequence). DNA of the CDR3: TGTGCCTGGAGTGGGACTAGCGGTATCTCCTACGAGCAGTACTTC. This translates into CAWSGTSGISYEQYF.

The table lists this clone with a few counts. J is TRBJ1-2 and V is TRBV15; D perhaps matches TRBD1 (6 bases). The CDR3 length is 15 residues. The germline V gene has CDR1 LNHNV and CDR2 YYDKDF (reference sequence). Trimming stripped 5 bases from V and 3 bases from J, with 16 bases between. CDR3 coding DNA: TGTGCCACCAGCCCTAGTCGGGGGGGGCACTATGGCTACACCTTC. Its translation is CATSPSRGGHYGYTF.

This clone was found a few times. V and J are TRBV29-1 and TRBJ2-7; 8 positions agree with TRBD1. Germline loops: CDR1 SQVTM, CDR2 ANQGSEA. This CDR3 comprises 12 residues. V was pared by 3 bases and J by 8 bases, with 6 bases of the junction left unmatched. The CDR3, as DNA: TGCAGCGTTGAGGGACAGGCGGGGAAGCAGTACTTC. This gives the protein CSVEGQAGKQYF.

The CDR3 reads CSTGTGLHEQYF. CDR3 coding DNA: TGCAGCACCGGGACAGGGCTCCACGAGCAGTACTTC. This chain connects TRBV29-1 to TRBJ2-7; 9 positions match TRBD1. Trimming at V came to 8 bases and at J to 5 bases, leaving 7 bases not matched to a gene. This CDR3 region has 12 residues. Germline V gives CDR1 SQVTM, CDR2 ANQGSEA.

This clone was detected only a few times. The chain is built from TRBV25-1 and TRBJ2-1; tentative D call: TRBD2 (5 bases). The germline V gene encodes CDR1 MGHDK and CDR2 SYGVNS. V lost 4 bases to trimming and J lost 12 bases, with 16 bases between them. This CDR3 is 13 amino acids long. CDR3 bases: TGTGCCAGCAGTGGTGGGAGACTTTGGGGGCAGTTCTTC. Translating gives CASSGGRLWGQFF. The full variable domain, with the rest looked up from reference TRBV25-1 and TRBJ2-1, is EADIYQTPRYLVIGTGKKITLECSQTMGHDKMYWYQQDPGMELHLIHYSYGVNSTEKGDLSSESTVSRIRTEHFPLTLESARPSHTSQYLCASSGGRLWGQFFGPGTRLTVL.

This sequence joins TRBV7-6 and TRBJ2-1; a weak D match, TRBD1 (7 bases). The germline V gene has CDR1 SGHVS and CDR2 FNYEAQ. The CDR3 loop spans 14 amino acids. Between the trimmed V and J ends, which lost 5 bases and 4 bases, there was a span of 12 bases. The chain's CDR3 is CASSRAGQYNEQFF. Written as DNA, the CDR3 is TGTGCCAGCAGCCGGGCGGGACAGTACAATGAGCAGTTCTTC.